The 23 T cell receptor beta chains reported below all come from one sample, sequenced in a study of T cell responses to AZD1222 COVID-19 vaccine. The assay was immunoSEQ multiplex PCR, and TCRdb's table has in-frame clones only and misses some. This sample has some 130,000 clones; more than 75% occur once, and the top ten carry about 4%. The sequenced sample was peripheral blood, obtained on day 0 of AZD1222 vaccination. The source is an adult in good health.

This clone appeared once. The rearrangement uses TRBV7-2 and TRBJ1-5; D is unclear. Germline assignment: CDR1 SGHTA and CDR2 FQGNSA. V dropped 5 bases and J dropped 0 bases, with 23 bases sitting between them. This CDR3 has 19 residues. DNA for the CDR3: TGTGCCAGCAGCCCACACCCGATCGAGGGTCTTTATAGCAATCAGCCCCAGCATTTT. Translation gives CASSPHPIEGLYSNQPQHF.

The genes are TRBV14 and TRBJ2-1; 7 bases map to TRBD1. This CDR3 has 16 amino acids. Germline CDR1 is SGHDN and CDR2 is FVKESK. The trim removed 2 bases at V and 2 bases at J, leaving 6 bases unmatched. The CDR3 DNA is TGTGCCAGCAGCCAAAGGAAGGGGGCCCCCTACAATGAGCAGTTCTTC. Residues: CASSQRKGAPYNEQFF.

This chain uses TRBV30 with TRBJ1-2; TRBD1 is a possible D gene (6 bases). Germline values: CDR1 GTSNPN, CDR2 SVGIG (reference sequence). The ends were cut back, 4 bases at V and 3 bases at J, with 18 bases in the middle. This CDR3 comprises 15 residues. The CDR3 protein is CAWKRGENRDYGYTF. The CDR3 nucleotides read TGTGCCTGGAAGAGGGGGGAAAACAGAGACTATGGCTACACCTTC.

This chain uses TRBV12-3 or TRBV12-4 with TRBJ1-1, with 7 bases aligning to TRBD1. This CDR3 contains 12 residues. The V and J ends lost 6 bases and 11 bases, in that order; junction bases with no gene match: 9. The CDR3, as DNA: TGTGCCAGCAGCCCGCAGGGGGTTGGGGCTTTCTTT. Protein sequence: CASSPQGVGAFF.

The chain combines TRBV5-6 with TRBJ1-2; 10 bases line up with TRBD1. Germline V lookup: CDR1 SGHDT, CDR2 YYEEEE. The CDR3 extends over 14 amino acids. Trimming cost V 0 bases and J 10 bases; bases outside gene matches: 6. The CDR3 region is CASSLGTGQGFYTF. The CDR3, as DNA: TGTGCCAGCAGCTTGGGGACGGGACAGGGGTTCTACACCTTC.

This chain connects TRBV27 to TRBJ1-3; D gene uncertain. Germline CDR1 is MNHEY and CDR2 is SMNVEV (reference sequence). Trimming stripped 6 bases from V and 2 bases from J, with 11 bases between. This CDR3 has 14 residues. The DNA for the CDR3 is TGTGCCAGCAGCCAACTTGGGCCTGGAAACACCATATATTTT. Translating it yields CASSQLGPGNTIYF.

The CDR3 loop reads CASTEGGQSTEAFF. CDR3 bases: TGTGCCAGCACCGAGGGGGGGCAGAGCACTGAAGCTTTCTTT. The gene calls are TRBV28 and TRBJ1-1; D is possibly TRBD1 (6 bases). The germline gives CDR1 MDHEN, CDR2 SYDVKM. There are 14 residues in the CDR3. Trimming stripped 7 bases from V and 4 bases from J, with 16 bases between. The full variable domain, in which reference TRBV28 and TRBJ1-1 provide the parts outside the CDR3, is DVKVTQSSRYLVKRTGEKVFLECVQDMDHENMFWYRQDPGLGLRLIYFSYDVKMKEKGDIPEGYSVSREKKERFSLILESASTNQTSMYLCASTEGGQSTEAFFGQGTRLTVV.

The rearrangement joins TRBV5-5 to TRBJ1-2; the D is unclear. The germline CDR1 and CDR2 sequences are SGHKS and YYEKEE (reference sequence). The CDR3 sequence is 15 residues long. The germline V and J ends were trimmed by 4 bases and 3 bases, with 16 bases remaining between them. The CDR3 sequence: CASSPTEPFYYGYTF. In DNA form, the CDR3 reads TGTGCCAGCAGCCCCACAGAGCCCTTTTACTATGGCTACACCTTC.

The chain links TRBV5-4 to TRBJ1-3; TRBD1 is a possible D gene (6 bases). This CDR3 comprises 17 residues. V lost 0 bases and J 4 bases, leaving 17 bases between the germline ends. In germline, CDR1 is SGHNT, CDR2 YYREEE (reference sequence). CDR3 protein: CASSLAQQGGRGNTIYF. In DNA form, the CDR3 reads TGTGCCAGCAGCTTGGCCCAACAGGGCGGCCGGGGAAACACCATATATTTT.

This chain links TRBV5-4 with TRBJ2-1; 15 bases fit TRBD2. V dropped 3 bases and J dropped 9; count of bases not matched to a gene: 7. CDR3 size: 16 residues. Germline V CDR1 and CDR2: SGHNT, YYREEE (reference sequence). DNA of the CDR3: TGTGCCAGCAGCTCCGGACTAGCGGGGGGGCAAGGTGAGCAGTTCTTC. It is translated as CASSSGLAGGQGEQFF.

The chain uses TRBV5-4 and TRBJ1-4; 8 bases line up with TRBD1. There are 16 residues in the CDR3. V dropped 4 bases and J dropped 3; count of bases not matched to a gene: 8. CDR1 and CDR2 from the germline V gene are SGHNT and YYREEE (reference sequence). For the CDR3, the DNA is TGTGCCAGCAGCCGAAATCAGGGGGCTGCTAATGAAAAACTGTTTTTT. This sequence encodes CASSRNQGAANEKLFF.

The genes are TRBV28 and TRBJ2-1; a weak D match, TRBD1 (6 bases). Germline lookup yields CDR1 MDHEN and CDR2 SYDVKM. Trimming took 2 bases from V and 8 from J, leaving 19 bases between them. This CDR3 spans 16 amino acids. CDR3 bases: TGTGCCAGCAGTTTAGGGCCAGGGGTCATAGTCGATGAGCAGTTCTTC. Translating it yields CASSLGPGVIVDEQFF.

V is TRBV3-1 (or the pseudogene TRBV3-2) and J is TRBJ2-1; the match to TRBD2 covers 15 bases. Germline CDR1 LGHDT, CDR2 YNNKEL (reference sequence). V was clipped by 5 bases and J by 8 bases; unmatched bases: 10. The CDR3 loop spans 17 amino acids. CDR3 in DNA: TGTGCCAGCAGCTCAGGACTAGCGGGGGGGCCTAGCGATGAGCAGTTCTTC. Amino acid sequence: CASSSGLAGGPSDEQFF.

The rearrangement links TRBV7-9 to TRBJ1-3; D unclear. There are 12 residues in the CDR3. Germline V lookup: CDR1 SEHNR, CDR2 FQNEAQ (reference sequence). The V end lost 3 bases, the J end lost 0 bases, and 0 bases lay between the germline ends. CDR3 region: CASSFSGNTIYF. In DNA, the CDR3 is TGTGCCAGCAGCTTCTCTGGAAACACCATATATTTT.

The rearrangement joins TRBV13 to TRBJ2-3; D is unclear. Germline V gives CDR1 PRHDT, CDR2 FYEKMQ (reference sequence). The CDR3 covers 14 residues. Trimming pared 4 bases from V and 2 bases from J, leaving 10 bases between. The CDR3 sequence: CASSSGTNTDTQYF. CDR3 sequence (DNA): TGTGCCAGCAGCTCCGGAACAAACACAGATACGCAGTATTTT.

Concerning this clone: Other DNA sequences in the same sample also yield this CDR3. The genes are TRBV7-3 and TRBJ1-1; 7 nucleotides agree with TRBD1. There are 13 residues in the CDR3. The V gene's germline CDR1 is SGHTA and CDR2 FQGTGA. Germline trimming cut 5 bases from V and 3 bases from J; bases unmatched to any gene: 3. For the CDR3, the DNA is TGTGCCAGCAGCCCCGACAGGGACACTGAAGCTTTCTTT. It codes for CASSPDRDTEAFF.

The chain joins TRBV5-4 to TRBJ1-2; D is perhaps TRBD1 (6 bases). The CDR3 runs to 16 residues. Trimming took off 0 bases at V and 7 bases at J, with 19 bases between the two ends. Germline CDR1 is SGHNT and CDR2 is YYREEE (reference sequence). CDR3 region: CASSLDRVRAGSGYTF. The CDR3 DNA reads TGTGCCAGCAGCTTGGACAGGGTAAGGGCAGGGAGTGGCTACACCTTC. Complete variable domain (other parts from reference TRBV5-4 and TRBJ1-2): ETGVTQSPTHLIKTRGQQVTLRCSSQSGHNTVSWYQQALGQGPQFIFQYYREEENGRGNFPPRFSGLQFPNYSSELNVNALELDDSALYLCASSLDRVRAGSGYTFGSGTRLTVV.

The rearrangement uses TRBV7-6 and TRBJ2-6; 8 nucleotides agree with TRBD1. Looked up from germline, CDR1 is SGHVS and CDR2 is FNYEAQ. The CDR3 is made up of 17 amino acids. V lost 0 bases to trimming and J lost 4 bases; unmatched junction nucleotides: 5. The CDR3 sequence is CASSLADRGLGANVLTF. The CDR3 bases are TGTGCCAGCAGCTTAGCAGACAGGGGCCTAGGGGCCAACGTCCTGACTTTC.

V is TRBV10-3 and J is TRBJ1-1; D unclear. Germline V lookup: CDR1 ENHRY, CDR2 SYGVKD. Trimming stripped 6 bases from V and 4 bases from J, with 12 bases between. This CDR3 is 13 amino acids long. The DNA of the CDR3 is TGTGCCATCAGCGAGGCAGCTATCACTGAAGCTTTCTTT. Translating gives CAISEAAITEAFF.

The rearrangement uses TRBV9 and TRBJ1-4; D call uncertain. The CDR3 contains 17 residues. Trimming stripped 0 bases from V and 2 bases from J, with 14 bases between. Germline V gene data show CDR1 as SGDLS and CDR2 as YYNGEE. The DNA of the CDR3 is TGTGCCAGCAGCGTAGGAGGCCCCGGAGGTACTAATGAAAAACTGTTTTTT. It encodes CASSVGGPGGTNEKLFF.

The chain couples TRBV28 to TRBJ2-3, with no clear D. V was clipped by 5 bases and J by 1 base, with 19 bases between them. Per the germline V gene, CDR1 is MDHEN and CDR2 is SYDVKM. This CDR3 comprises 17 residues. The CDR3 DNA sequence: TGTGCCAGCAGTCCGTCCTTTACAGTCCAACGCACAGATACGCAGTATTTT. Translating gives CASSPSFTVQRTDTQYF.

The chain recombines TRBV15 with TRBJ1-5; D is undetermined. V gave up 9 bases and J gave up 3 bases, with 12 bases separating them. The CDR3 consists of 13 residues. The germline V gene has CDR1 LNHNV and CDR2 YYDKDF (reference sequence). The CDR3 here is CATSPRANQPQHF. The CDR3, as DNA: TGTGCCACTTCTCCGCGGGCCAATCAGCCCCAGCATTTT.

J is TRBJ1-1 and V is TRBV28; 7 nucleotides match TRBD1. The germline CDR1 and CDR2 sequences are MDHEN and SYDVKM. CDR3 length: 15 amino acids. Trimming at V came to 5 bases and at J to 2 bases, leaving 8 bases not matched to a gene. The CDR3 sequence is CASSPAGGLNTEAFF. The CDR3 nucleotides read TGTGCCAGCAGTCCCGCAGGGGGTCTAAACACTGAAGCTTTCTTT.